The sequence of this T cell receptor (beta chain) was determined in a study of T cell repertoires in ileal Crohn's disease (dated by TCRdb to the late 2010s). For the study in its entirety: The median duration of disease was roughly 7.6 years, and at the time of surgery roughly 36% of patients were active smokers. All patients had surgery for a complication: stricturing disease in around 60% and penetrating disease in about 39%. About half of the patients received postoperative therapy: roughly 10 received thiopurines and 15 to 20 received anti-TNF agents. Neoterminal ileum biopsies obtained at postoperative colonoscopy were designated as M6 samples. TCR repertoire analysis was done in about 57 Crohn's disease patients from a prospective multicentre cohort. The study was conducted in parallel with a multicentre cohort that was designed to identify predictors of early endoscopic recurrence following ileocolonic resection. A Rutgeerts score above i0 was used to define endoscopic postoperative recurrence. The study sequenced some 170 mucosal samples from a few dozen patients, taken at several locations on the surgical specimen and at postoperative endoscopy.

Paper-wide results and their limitations: More high-frequency clones were carried by sorted CD8 T cells than by CD4 T cells, suggesting that mucosal expansions were mainly CD8. Endoscopic recurrence was found to be associated with higher high-frequency clone percentages at surgery, and recurrence was observed in all patients with clonality above 26.8% (18/57). Only a subgroup of patients, of unstated size, had their mucosal CD4 and CD8 T cells sorted and sequenced. The timing of postoperative endoscopy varied within the first year after surgery, and the median delay was 6.9 months. Patients who were active smokers at surgery had a significantly higher proportion of clonal expansions than non-smokers (around 24% vs 18%, p=0.02).

This sample's time point label indicates: neoterminal ileum biopsy at postoperative endoscopy, about 6 months after surgery. Eligible patients were adults with ileal or ileocolonic Crohn's disease who had an indication for ileocolonic resection. Before DNA extraction, whole ileal mucosal biopsies were kept frozen at -80 degrees C. Genomic DNA was isolated from frozen whole biopsies using a TRizol-based method, and the DNA was quantified with a NanoDrop 2000 spectrophotometer. This clone is identified as large (0.1 to 1%). Its cognate antigen has yet to be identified. No qualities accompany the bases; no much larger clone lies one base away. There are 13 amino acids in the CDR3, from cysteine to phenylalanine inclusive. Solely the CDR3 DNA is kept, with 39 bases framed from the first base. V loses 5 bases at its end and J loses 7 bases; junction bases beyond the gene matches: 7. CDR1 and CDR2, per the germline V gene, are SGHVS and FQNEAQ.

For commercial TCRB immunosequencing, approximately 480 nanograms of biopsy DNA were submitted for each sample. Adaptive Biotechnology amplified CDR3 regions from genomic DNA with a two-step multiplex PCR that controlled for amplification bias. In the first PCR, primers covered every V and J gene segment, and in the second PCR, barcodes and Illumina adapters were added. An Illumina instrument was used to sequence the CDR3 libraries. The study's processing was this. The analysis drew on both the pipelines supplied by the vendor and custom analysis of the raw data in R/Bioconductor running R version 3.3.0. Clonality, which ranges from 0 to 1, was calculated as the inverse of the normalised Shannon entropy across all productive clones. The repertoire share taken up by the top 100 clones defined high-frequency clones, and only clones that passed a 95% confidence test were kept. Overlap between samples was measured with the Morisita-Horn index, while repertoire diversity was measured with the Simpson index. TCRdb limited this immuneACCESS table to in-frame rearrangements with V and J called. A share of clones is missing; checked studies link under half to unresolved V genes, and the rest is unexplained. Clone size and V and J calls were adopted from that table, with D and trimming inferred from the DNA. This sample comprises some 10,000 clones, about four fifths of them detected only once. The top ten constitute approximately 15% of the sample.

Sequenced input: ileal tissue. The chain is encoded by TRBV7-8 joined to TRBJ1-2; 7 bases in between match TRBD1. The clonotype was recovered from an adult with Crohn's disease. This receptor carries the CDR3 CASSQYRGRGYTF. The DNA reads TGTGCCAGCAGCCAATACAGGGGCCGTGGCTACACCTTC.